This T cell receptor (beta chain) was identified during a study of T cells in Graves' hyperthyroidism and ophthalmopathy. The overall study: It was at initial diagnosis, before any treatment, that peripheral blood was collected. General observations from the study: The model anticipated ophthalmopathy a median about 7 months pre-onset. Researchers found most expanded thyroid clonotypes above 0.001 in blood as well.

Exclusion criteria comprised uncontrolled infection, other autoimmune disease, pregnancy or lactation. In this sample, this clonotype turned up a few times. Its antigen is currently unknown. TCR beta CDR3 region amplification was performed from RNA transcripts. First-round RT-PCR of the TCR CDR3 relied on the HTBI primer set. TCRdb re-derived calls from the multiplex PCR reads in MiXCR, one entry per CDR3 protein. This table has 300,000 to 400,000 distinct CDR3 sequences, about 18% appearing once. CDR3 size: 15 residues. Germline loops: CDR1 MNHNS, CDR2 SASEGT. V was shortened by 4 bases and J by 3 bases, with 12 bases between the two germline ends.

J is TRBJ2-2 and V is TRBV6-1, with D tentatively TRBD1 (6 bases). This sequence was found in a man younger than 35 with Graves' ophthalmopathy. Sequencing was carried out using blood. CDR3 in DNA: TGTGCCAGCAGTGCGATTAACAGGGACACCGGGGAGCTGTTTTTT. It is translated as CASSAINRDTGELFF.